This T cell receptor beta chain was observed in a study of shared clonotypes between healthy human individuals. Naive CD8 cells lacked CD45RO and underwent positive selection for CCR7, leaving out terminally differentiated effector memory CD45RA+ cells. A note on this clone: The antigen is unknown.

Sequencing used immunoSEQ multiplex PCR; TCRdb keeps in-frame clones, though not all of them. The top ten clones hold more than 0.95% of a sample with 2 million or so clones, about 95% of them seen once. Trimming removed 3 bases from V and 5 bases from J; junction bases left unmatched: 4. This CDR3 spans 14 amino acids. The germline V gene encodes CDR1 SGHDT and CDR2 YYEEEE. General study findings and limits: Researchers found naive subsets generally carried larger estimated richness than memory subsets. Investigators expected sequencing depth to affect clonotype sharing among donors.

The sequencing input was naive CD8+ T cells sorted from blood. The sequence was collected from a man in his late teens or twenties in good health. The gene calls are TRBV5-6 and TRBJ2-7, with 11 positions matching TRBD1. This chain's CDR3 is CASSYGQGANEQYF. The CDR3 DNA sequence: TGTGCCAGCAGCTATGGACAGGGGGCAAACGAGCAGTACTTC.